The entry below describes one TCR beta chain. This CDR3 has 14 amino acids. Germline V gene data show CDR1 as MRHNA and CDR2 as SNTAGT. Trimming took off 2 bases at V and 6 bases at J, with 13 bases between the two ends. This sample was included in a study of blood T cell repertoires in COVID-19. Overall study: Material from acute and convalescent COVID-19 was sourced from the United States, Italy and Spain.

The table came from immunoSEQ multiplex PCR; TCRdb's copy has only in-frame clones and leaves some out. The sample consists of some 350,000 clones, around 88% of them appearing once. The genes are TRBV6-4 and TRBJ1-2; the D gene is possibly TRBD1 (5 bases). The origin of this receptor is a man aged 30 to 39 with active or convalescent COVID-19. Sequences were obtained from peripheral blood. The CDR3 region is CASSDGARANGYTF. For the CDR3, the DNA is TGTGCCAGCAGTGACGGGGCCAGAGCGAATGGCTACACCTTC.